This TCR beta chain was recorded in a study of siplizumab effects on memory and regulatory T cells. Whole-study findings and limits: Memory cells seemed less diverse than naive T cells, which also seemed major contributors to the alloresponse.

Sequencing used immunoSEQ multiplex PCR; TCRdb keeps in-frame clones, though not all of them. The data hold some 73,000 clones, with 93% observed a single time. The CDR3 covers 14 residues. Germline CDR1 is MGHRA and CDR2 is YSYEKL. The V end lost 0 bases, the J end lost 8 bases, and 13 bases lay between the germline ends. On this clone: What it binds is not known.

V is TRBV4-1 and J is TRBJ1-2; tentative D call: TRBD1 (6 bases). The receptor was isolated from a human donor in good health. The sequenced material came from CD8+ T cells sorted from blood. The DNA of the CDR3 is TGCGCCAGCAGCCAAGATCCGACAGGTGACGGCTACACCTTC. Translated: CASSQDPTGDGYTF.